The T cell receptor (beta chain) described here comes from a study of ipilimumab plus nivolumab after autologous stem cell transplantation. Study details: Both relapsed and primary refractory DLBCL were included. Findings and caveats of the study: The authors say TCR, Treg and microbiome findings warrant further study.

Starting 14 to 28 days after autologous transplant, ipilimumab 1 mg/kg was given. Dosing: nivolumab 3 mg/kg IV, weeks 1, 4, 7, 10, then every two weeks to week 26. This clone was seen just once. Its target is not known. Repertoires were generated with immunoSEQ multiplex PCR, while TCRdb's copy carries only in-frame clones and drops some. This sample has tens of thousands of clones, with approximately 86% found just once. The CDR3 is made up of 14 amino acids. The germline V gene encodes CDR1 LGHNA and CDR2 YSLEER. V lost 6 bases, J lost 9 bases, and 20 bases lay in between. The receptor was derived from a male donor with diffuse large B-cell lymphoma. The chain is built from TRBV4-3 and TRBJ1-1, with D possibly being TRBD1 (5 bases). The sample here was PBMCs, taken in a trial of ipilimumab plus nivolumab as post-transplant consolidation. Here the CDR3 reads CASSNQGEARKAFF. The CDR3 DNA reads as TGCGCCAGCAGTAATCAGGGAGAAGCAAGGAAAGCTTTCTTT.